The rows below give T cell receptor beta chains drawn from one sample of a study of cytomegalovirus exposure and HLA in healthy donors. Assay used: immunoSEQ multiplex PCR; TCRdb lists only in-frame clones, some missing. The data show about 170,000 clones, around 83% seen once. The source material was PBMCs. These receptors came from a man in his late teens or twenties in good health and CMV-seropositive. CDR3s include the opening cysteine and the closing phenylalanine or tryptophan. The order of the fields is J gene, V gene, clone size, D gene, CDR3 protein, CDR3 DNA. A D gene is named only where the DNA matches it firmly. Expanded clones are given a class, and other clones once, few, many or no size at all.

J gene: TRBJ1-2; V gene: TRBV30; clone size: NA; D gene: TRBD1; CDR3 protein: CAWSIGGAYGYTF; CDR3 DNA: TGTGCCTGGAGTATAGGGGGCGCCTATGGCTACACCTTC
J gene: TRBJ2-1; V gene: TRBV9; clone size: NA; D gene: TRBD2; CDR3 protein: CASSPGTSHNEQFF; CDR3 DNA: TGTGCCAGCAGCCCTGGGACTAGCCACAATGAGCAGTTCTTC
J gene: TRBJ2-6; V gene: TRBV15; clone size: NA; D gene: NA; CDR3 protein: CATSPSTGSGANVLTF; CDR3 DNA: TGTGCCACCAGCCCCTCGACGGGCTCTGGGGCCAACGTCCTGACTTTC
J gene: TRBJ2-6; V gene: TRBV7-3; clone size: NA; D gene: NA; CDR3 protein: CASSFSSGANGLTF; CDR3 DNA: TGTGCCAGCAGCTTCTCCTCTGGGGCCAACGGCCTGACTTTC
J gene: TRBJ2-2; V gene: TRBV11-3; clone size: NA; D gene: TRBD1; CDR3 protein: CASSLGQGSTGELFF; CDR3 DNA: TGTGCCAGCAGCTTAGGACAGGGCTCCACCGGGGAGCTGTTTTTT
J gene: TRBJ1-2; V gene: TRBV5-6; clone size: NA; D gene: TRBD1; CDR3 protein: CASIRQGQGYTF; CDR3 DNA: TGTGCCAGCATCAGACAGGGACAAGGCTACACCTTC
J gene: TRBJ2-5; V gene: TRBV6-1; clone size: NA; D gene: TRBD2; CDR3 protein: CASSRERGQETQYF; CDR3 DNA: TGTGCCAGCAGCAGAGAGCGGGGGCAAGAGACCCAGTACTTC
J gene: TRBJ1-2; V gene: TRBV6-6; clone size: NA; D gene: NA; CDR3 protein: CASSFNRAGGGYTF; CDR3 DNA: TGTGCCAGCAGTTTCAACAGGGCTGGCGGTGGCTACACCTTC
J gene: TRBJ1-1; V gene: TRBV11-2; clone size: NA; D gene: TRBD1; CDR3 protein: CASKNTGGRNTEAFF; CDR3 DNA: TGTGCCAGTAAAAACACAGGGGGAAGGAACACTGAAGCTTTCTTT
J gene: TRBJ1-6; V gene: TRBV4-3; clone size: NA; D gene: NA; CDR3 protein: CASSQELNSPLHF; CDR3 DNA: TGCGCCAGCAGCCAAGAACTCAATTCACCCCTCCACTTT
J gene: TRBJ2-7; V gene: TRBV6-5; clone size: NA; D gene: TRBD2; CDR3 protein: CASTSLAGAYEQYF; CDR3 DNA: TGTGCCAGCACCAGCCTAGCGGGAGCCTACGAGCAGTACTTC
J gene: TRBJ2-7; V gene: TRBV4-1; clone size: NA; D gene: NA; CDR3 protein: CASSGPIRGYEQYF; CDR3 DNA: TGCGCCAGCAGCGGCCCCATCAGGGGCTACGAGCAGTACTTC
J gene: TRBJ1-1; V gene: TRBV29-1; clone size: NA; D gene: NA; CDR3 protein: CSVVLARLNTEAFF; CDR3 DNA: TGCAGCGTTGTTTTGGCAAGATTGAACACTGAAGCTTTCTTT
J gene: TRBJ2-2; V gene: TRBV9; clone size: few; D gene: NA; CDR3 protein: CASSVAGSTGELFF; CDR3 DNA: TGTGCCAGCAGCGTAGCGGGGAGCACCGGGGAGCTGTTTTTT
J gene: TRBJ1-6; V gene: TRBV9; clone size: NA; D gene: TRBD1; CDR3 protein: CASSPWTGGAVNSPLHF; CDR3 DNA: TGTGCCAGCAGCCCATGGACAGGGGGCGCGGTTAATTCACCCCTCCACTTT
J gene: TRBJ1-3; V gene: TRBV5-8; clone size: few; D gene: TRBD1; CDR3 protein: CASRPGGTASGNTIYF; CDR3 DNA: TGTGCCAGCAGACCAGGGGGGACGGCCTCTGGAAACACCATATATTTT
J gene: TRBJ1-1; V gene: TRBV5-1; clone size: NA; D gene: NA; CDR3 protein: CASSLAGNTEAFF; CDR3 DNA: TGCGCCAGCAGCTTGGCGGGGAACACTGAAGCTTTCTTT
J gene: TRBJ1-1; V gene: TRBV18; clone size: NA; D gene: TRBD1; CDR3 protein: CASSPPGGNTEAFF; CDR3 DNA: TGTGCCAGCTCACCCCCAGGGGGTAACACTGAAGCTTTCTTT
J gene: TRBJ1-1; V gene: TRBV19; clone size: once; D gene: NA; CDR3 protein: CASSLGQPSTEAFF; CDR3 DNA: TGTGCCAGTAGTTTAGGACAGCCCTCCACTGAAGCTTTCTTT
J gene: TRBJ1-2; V gene: TRBV27; clone size: once; D gene: NA; CDR3 protein: CASSLFRGYGYTF; CDR3 DNA: TGTGCCAGCAGTTTATTCCGGGGGTACGGCTACACCTTC
J gene: TRBJ2-5; V gene: TRBV7-9; clone size: NA; D gene: NA; CDR3 protein: CASSFSPGHIQETQYF; CDR3 DNA: TGTGCCAGCAGCTTCTCACCTGGGCATATCCAAGAGACCCAGTACTTC
J gene: TRBJ2-2; V gene: TRBV15; clone size: once; D gene: NA; CDR3 protein: CATSSTETENTGELFF; CDR3 DNA: TGTGCCACCAGCTCGACCGAGACAGAGAACACCGGGGAGCTGTTTTTT
J gene: TRBJ1-4; V gene: TRBV6-5; clone size: NA; D gene: NA; CDR3 protein: CASSYGGGVTNEKLFF; CDR3 DNA: TGTGCCAGCAGTTACGGTGGGGGGGTAACTAATGAAAAACTGTTTTTT
J gene: TRBJ2-1; V gene: TRBV19; clone size: NA; D gene: TRBD2; CDR3 protein: CASSRLAGALGDEQFF; CDR3 DNA: TGTGCCAGTAGCCGACTAGCGGGGGCCCTGGGGGATGAGCAGTTCTTC
J gene: TRBJ1-3; V gene: TRBV5-6; clone size: NA; D gene: NA; CDR3 protein: CASSFSEQGTRNTIYF; CDR3 DNA: TGTGCCAGCAGCTTTTCTGAGCAGGGGACAAGAAACACCATATATTTT
J gene: TRBJ2-5; V gene: TRBV2; clone size: NA; D gene: TRBD2; CDR3 protein: CASKAGGLETQYF; CDR3 DNA: TGTGCCAGCAAAGCGGGGGGCCTTGAGACCCAGTACTTC
J gene: TRBJ2-5; V gene: TRBV5-6; clone size: NA; D gene: TRBD2; CDR3 protein: CASSLLASGDQETQYF; CDR3 DNA: TGTGCCAGCAGCTTGTTGGCTAGCGGGGACCAAGAGACCCAGTACTTC
J gene: TRBJ2-5; V gene: TRBV5-1; clone size: NA; D gene: NA; CDR3 protein: CASSLEREPRETQYF; CDR3 DNA: TGCGCCAGCAGCTTGGAAAGGGAGCCGAGGGAGACCCAGTACTTC